The entry below gives a single T cell receptor (beta chain) sequence along with its context. In the original analysis: From reference gene primer amplification, estimates of nucleated cell counts were derived. Only in-frame clones appear in the TCRdb table, and some are missing; sequencing was by immunoSEQ multiplex PCR. V and J calls and clone size follow that table, whereas D and trimming were derived from the DNA. The sample yields approximately 300,000 clones, about nine tenths seen once. The data were obtained in a study of blood T cell repertoires in COVID-19. At the level of the study: The United States, Italy and Spain provided the acute and convalescent COVID-19 samples.

This CDR3 has 19 residues. The V and J ends lost 4 bases and 2 bases, in that order; junction bases with no gene match: 13. CDR1 is SGHDN, CDR2 FVKESK, per germline. Input material: peripheral blood. This clonotype originated in a woman between 45 and 60 years old who had recovered from COVID-19. The V call is TRBV14, the J call TRBJ2-5, with 13 bases aligning to TRBD2. The CDR3 spells CASSPPLGLAGVFQETQYF. CDR3 bases: TGTGCCAGCAGCCCGCCCTTAGGACTAGCGGGAGTTTTTCAAGAGACCCAGTACTTC.